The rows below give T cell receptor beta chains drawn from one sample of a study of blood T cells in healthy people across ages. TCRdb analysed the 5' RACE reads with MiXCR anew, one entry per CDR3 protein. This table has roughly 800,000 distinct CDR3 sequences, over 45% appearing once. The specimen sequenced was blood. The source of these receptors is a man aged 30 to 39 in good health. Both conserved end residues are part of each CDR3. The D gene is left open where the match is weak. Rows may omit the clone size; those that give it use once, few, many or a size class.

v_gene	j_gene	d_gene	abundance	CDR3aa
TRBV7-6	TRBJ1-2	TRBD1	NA	CASSRTGGEGSGYTF
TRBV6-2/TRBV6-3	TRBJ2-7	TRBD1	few	CASGPTGASSYEQYF
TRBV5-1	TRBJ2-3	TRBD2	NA	CASSLGLADAQYF
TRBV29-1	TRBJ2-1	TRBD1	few	CSVGAGQGNVGQQFF
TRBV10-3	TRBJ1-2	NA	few	CAISDGLDNYGYTF
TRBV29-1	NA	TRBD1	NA	CSVPGQAFYEQYF
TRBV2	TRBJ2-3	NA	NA	CASSGPGAATDTQYF
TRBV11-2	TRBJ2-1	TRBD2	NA	CASSLAGGLVGNEQFF
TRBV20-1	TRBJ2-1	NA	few	CSARVGLWRDNEQFF
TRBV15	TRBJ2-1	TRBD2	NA	CATSRDRAGGDNEQFF
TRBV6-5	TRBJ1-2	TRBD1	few	CASSYSWTGISYGYTF
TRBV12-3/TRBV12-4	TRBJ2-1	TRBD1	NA	CASSGQGNREQFF
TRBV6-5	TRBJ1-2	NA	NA	CASQSRQNYGYTF
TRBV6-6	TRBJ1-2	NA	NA	CASSDGRPYGYTF
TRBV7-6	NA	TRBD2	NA	CASSLTERGEETQYF
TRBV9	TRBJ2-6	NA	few	CASSVNTQNPAGANVLTF
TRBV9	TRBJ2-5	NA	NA	CASSGVLLGAETQYF
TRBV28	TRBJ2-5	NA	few	CASTKGYAGTQYF
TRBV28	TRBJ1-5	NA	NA	CASRIRENQPQHF
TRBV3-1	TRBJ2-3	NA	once	CASSQRQDHTDTQYF
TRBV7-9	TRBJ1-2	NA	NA	CASSLGPQGDYGYTF
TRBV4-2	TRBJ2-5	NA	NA	CASSQESGAREQYF
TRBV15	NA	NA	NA	CATSRGGLGTQYF
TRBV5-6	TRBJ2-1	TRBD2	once	CASSLAGFGRASDEQFF
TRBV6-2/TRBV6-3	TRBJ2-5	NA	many	CASSHRETQYF
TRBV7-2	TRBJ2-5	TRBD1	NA	CASSPPGTGAETQYF
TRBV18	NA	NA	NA	CASSPQQGETYEQYF
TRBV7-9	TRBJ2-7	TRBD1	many	CASSQTGDEQYF
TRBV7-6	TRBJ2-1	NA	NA	CASSPPGLGSYNEQFF
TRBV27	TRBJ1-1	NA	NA	CASSRVPGAEAFF
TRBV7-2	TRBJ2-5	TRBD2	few	CASSLEGTSGTNEQYF
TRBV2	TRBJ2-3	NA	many	CATGPLRGTDTQYF
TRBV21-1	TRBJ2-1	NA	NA	CASSNADDGYNEQFF
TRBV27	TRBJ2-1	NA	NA	CASRTNSYNEQFF
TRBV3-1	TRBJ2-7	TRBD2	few	CASSQWGLAAYEQYF
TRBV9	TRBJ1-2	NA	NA	CASSVARYGYTF
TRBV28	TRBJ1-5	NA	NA	CASSQSWNQPQHF
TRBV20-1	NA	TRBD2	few	CSATPLAAYEQYF
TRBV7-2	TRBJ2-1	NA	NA	CASSSTASSYNEQFF
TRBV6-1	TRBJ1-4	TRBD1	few	CASTADRVEKLFF
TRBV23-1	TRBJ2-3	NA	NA	CASSRGRGGTDTQYF